This passage covers 20 T cell receptor beta chains from one sample sequenced in a study of early T cells in non-severe SARS-CoV-2 infection. TCRdb re-analysed the 5' RACE reads in MiXCR, keeping a single row per CDR3 protein. The sample carries 85,000 to 95,000 distinct CDR3 sequences, around 15% recorded once. Sequencing was done on a sample of whole blood. These receptors were taken from an adult who was a healthcare worker with PCR-confirmed SARS-CoV-2 infection or an uninfected control (not recorded which).

This clonotype has ten or more counts. The chain is built from TRBV7-2 and TRBJ2-2, with TRBD1 identical over 10 bases. Trimming took 1 base from V and 7 from J; bases not matched to a gene: 12. This CDR3 has 18 amino acids. Germline CDR1 is SGHTA and CDR2 is FQGNSA. The CDR3 loop is CASSLVLSRQGAGGELFF. The CDR3, as DNA: TGTGCCAGCAGCTTAGTACTTTCGAGACAGGGGGCCGGCGGGGAGCTGTTTTTT.

This clonotype was found a few times. The chain uses TRBV5-4 and TRBJ1-1; the match to TRBD1 covers 9 bases. Trimming removed 4 bases from V and 5 bases from J; junction bases left unmatched: 3. Germline assignment: CDR1 SGHNT and CDR2 YYREEE (reference sequence). The CDR3 sequence is 13 residues long. In nucleotides, the CDR3 is TGTGCCAGCAGCAACAGGGGGCAAACTGAAGCTTTCTTT. This gives the protein CASSNRGQTEAFF.

In its sample, this clonotype was seen a few times. The chain has TRBV10-3 and TRBJ1-1; D is uncertain. Between the trimmed V and J ends, which lost 0 bases and 0 bases, there was a span of 5 bases. Germline values: CDR1 ENHRY, CDR2 SYGVKD. There are 14 residues in the CDR3. In DNA, the CDR3 is TGTGCCATCAGTGAGTCCACAGTGAACACTGAAGCTTTCTTT. Translation gives CAISESTVNTEAFF.

This clonotype appeared a few times. The genes are TRBV10-3 and TRBJ1-2; D may be TRBD1 (6 bases). The CDR3 runs 12 residues. CDR1 is ENHRY, CDR2 SYGVKD, per germline. V was trimmed by 8 bases and J by 2 bases, leaving 9 bases between them. Written as DNA, the CDR3 is TGTGCCATCTGGGACACCAACTATGGCTACACCTTC. This codes for CAIWDTNYGYTF.

The chain recombines TRBV7-2 with TRBJ2-7, with D uncertain. This CDR3 is 13 amino acids long. V gave up 1 base and J gave up 4 bases, with 8 bases separating them. Germline loops: CDR1 SGHTA, CDR2 FQGNSA. CDR3 protein: CASSLGGEYEQYV. CDR3 in DNA: TGTGCCAGCAGCTTAGGAGGTGAATACGAGCAGTACGTC.

This clonotype has only a few counts. The CDR3 bases are TGCGCCAGCAGCTTACAGGGCCGGGGAGATACGCAGTATTTT. Its translation is CASSLQGRGDTQYF. V is TRBV4-1 and J is TRBJ2-3, with D perhaps TRBD1 (6 bases). V was shortened by 5 bases and J by 5 bases, with 14 bases between the two germline ends. The germline gives CDR1 MGHRA, CDR2 YSYEKL. This CDR3 region has 14 residues.

V and J are TRBV7-2 and TRBJ1-2; D gene unclear. Germline V gives CDR1 SGHTA, CDR2 FQGNSA. This CDR3 is built from 12 residues. V lost 1 base and J 8 bases, leaving 8 bases between the germline ends. The CDR3 here is CASSLERVGYTF. In DNA, the CDR3 is TGTGCCAGCAGCTTAGAAAGGGTCGGCTACACCTTC.

This clonotype has a handful of counts. The chain carries TRBV18 and TRBJ2-1; D is ambiguous. Germline CDR1 reads KGHSH; CDR2 reads LQKENI. CDR3 length: 12 residues. Between the trimmed V and J ends, which lost 2 bases and 6 bases, there was a span of 5 bases. CDR3 coding DNA: TGTGCCAGCTCACCAAATCGCAATGAGCAGTTCTTC. This sequence encodes CASSPNRNEQFF.

This clonotype was counted only a few times. The chain carries TRBV18 and TRBJ2-7, with a tentative D call TRBD1 (5 bases). CDR3 length: 13 residues. Germline V gene data show CDR1 as KGHSH and CDR2 as LQKENI. V was cut by 1 base and J by 2 bases, with 6 bases left in between. In nucleotides, the CDR3 is TGTGCCAGCTCACCACAGGGGACCTACGAGCAGTACGTC. It translates to CASSPQGTYEQYV.

The chain joins TRBV9 to TRBJ1-1; unclear D gene. Germline CDR1 reads SGDLS; CDR2 reads YYNGEE. V was pared by 0 bases and J by 2 bases, with 5 bases between. CDR3 length equals 13 residues. The CDR3 spells CASSVAYNTEAFF. CDR3 in DNA: TGTGCCAGCAGCGTAGCCTATAACACTGAAGCTTTCTTT.

This clonotype has only a few counts. The chain joins TRBV7-8 to TRBJ2-3, with no clear D. Per the germline V gene, CDR1 is SGHVS and CDR2 is FQNEAQ. The CDR3 spans 17 residues. V was shortened by 0 bases and J by 4 bases, with 17 bases between the two germline ends. CDR3 in amino acids: CASSLAFEDAPPDTQYF. In DNA, the CDR3 is TGTGCCAGCAGCTTAGCTTTCGAGGACGCACCCCCAGATACGCAGTATTTT.

This clonotype occurred a few times. This chain connects TRBV7-2 to TRBJ2-3; 9 bases map to TRBD2. V lost 3 bases and J lost 4; bases outside the gene matches: 17. This CDR3 contains 19 residues. Germline CDR1 and CDR2: SGHTA and FQGNSA. The CDR3 is CASSLFPLGAGGHSDTQYF. The CDR3 nucleotides are TGTGCCAGCAGCTTGTTTCCCCTTGGTGCGGGGGGGCATTCAGATACGCAGTATTTT.

This clonotype occurred a few times. V is TRBV4-2 and J is TRBJ1-5; a weak D match, TRBD1 (6 bases). V lost 1 base, J lost 5 bases, and 12 bases lay in between. The germline V gene encodes CDR1 LGHNA and CDR2 YNFKEQ. CDR3 size: 15 residues. CDR3 DNA: TGTGCCAGCAGCCAAGGGGCAGGGGATTATCAGCCCCAGCATTTT. Residues: CASSQGAGDYQPQHF.

The table lists this clonotype with a few counts. V gene TRBV30 combines with J gene TRBJ1-6, with D possibly being TRBD1 (6 bases). Germline V gene sequence: CDR1 GTSNPN, CDR2 SVGIG (reference sequence). Trimming removed 0 bases from V and 13 bases from J, with 22 bases in between. This CDR3 has 16 amino acids. The CDR3 nucleotides are TGTGCCTGGAGTGTACCCGGGACAAGGGTGATAGGCCCCCTCCACTTT. It yields the protein CAWSVPGTRVIGPLHF.

This rearrangement joins TRBV6-2 or TRBV6-3 to TRBJ2-1; 11 bases are shared with TRBD2. Trimming cost V 4 bases and J 8 bases; bases outside gene matches: 7. CDR3 length: 15 amino acids. Germline CDR1 is MNHEY and CDR2 is SVGEGT. The CDR3 DNA reads TGTGCCAGCAGTTCCCGTCTAGCGGGGGGCCATGAGCAGTTCTTC. Its translation is CASSSRLAGGHEQFF.

This clonotype has at least ten counts. The V and J genes are TRBV19 and TRBJ2-6, with 12 bases lining up with TRBD1. Germline V gene sequence: CDR1 LNHDA, CDR2 SQIVND (reference sequence). J was trimmed by 0 bases and V by 8 bases; bases with no gene match: 5. CDR3 length: 17 amino acids. As DNA, the CDR3 is TGTGCCAGTTCCTCGGGACAGGGGGCCTCTGGGGCCAACGTCCTGACTTTC. This encodes CASSSGQGASGANVLTF.

This clonotype was counted a few times. The chain carries TRBV7-8 and TRBJ2-7; tentative D call: TRBD1 (5 bases). The CDR3 is 14 amino acids. Germline lookup yields CDR1 SGHVS and CDR2 FQNEAQ. The V gene lost 5 bases and the J gene lost 6 bases, with 17 bases spanning the gap. CDR3 nucleotides: TGTGCCAGCAGCAGAGGCAGGGTTACATTCGAGCAGTACGTC. The encoded protein is CASSRGRVTFEQYV.

There are many counts of this clonotype. The gene calls are TRBV20-1 and TRBJ2-5; D gene unclear. This CDR3 has 13 amino acids. Trimming removed 3 bases from V and 5 bases from J, with 13 bases in between. Germline CDR1 and CDR2: DFQATT and SNEGSKA (reference sequence). CDR3 loop: CSASGSRWETQYF. The CDR3 region has the DNA TGCAGTGCTAGTGGGTCTAGGTGGGAGACCCAGTACTTC.

This clonotype was detected a few times. The rearrangement joins TRBV7-9 to TRBJ1-2; D remains ambiguous. Germline V lookup: CDR1 SEHNR, CDR2 FQNEAQ (reference sequence). Trimming removed 3 bases from V and 1 base from J, with 9 bases in between. The CDR3 extends over 14 amino acids. In DNA form, the CDR3 reads TGTGCCAGCAGCTTTACGATGATTAACTATGGCTACACCTTC. This gives the protein CASSFTMINYGYTF.

This clonotype was counted a few times. The V and J genes are TRBV2 and TRBJ2-2; TRBD1 might be the D (6 bases). CDR3 size: 15 residues. V dropped 4 bases and J dropped 5 bases, with 14 bases sitting between them. Germline-derived CDR1 and CDR2 are SNHLY and FYNNEI. The CDR3 here is CASSGGHPRTGELFF. DNA for the CDR3: TGTGCCAGCAGTGGGGGACACCCGCGGACCGGGGAGCTGTTTTTT.